This T cell receptor beta chain was sequenced in a study of human T cells and chemical hapten exposure. Study background: Throughout a study of approximately 24 weeks, patients underwent weekly scalp administration of diphenylcyclopropenone doses.

J was trimmed by 4 bases and V by 4 bases; bases with no gene match: 6. The CDR3 has 14 amino acids. Germline CDR1 is SGHVS and CDR2 is FQNEAQ. Study results and caveats: Expanded TCR counts at PT1 were positively correlated with the patch test score.

Time point: patch test 2, 6 weeks after DPC sensitization. Treatment denoted: therapeutic diphenylcyclopropenone sensitization with weekly scalp DPC. Total RNA was extracted from unfractionated whole blood. The donor pool consisted of alopecia patients aged 18 to 70 years, considered suitable for DPC. About this clonotype: Its antigen remains unidentified.

TCRdb itself ran the RACE reads through MiXCR, one entry per CDR3 protein. This table holds tens of thousands of distinct CDR3 sequences, 9.5% to 10% found once. This TCR derives from a woman in her 30s with alopecia areata. Some clones in this sample may be carry-over from other donors' samples. The source was whole blood, collected in connection with sensitization to the hapten diphenylcyclopropenone (DPC). The V gene is TRBV7-8, the J gene TRBJ2-5; 7 bases are shared with TRBD1. This chain's CDR3 is CASSSQGEGETQYF. CDR3 bases: TGTGCCAGCAGCTCGCAGGGGGAAGGAGAGACCCAGTACTTC.